Listed here are 15 T cell receptor beta chains from one sample, sequenced in a study of cytomegalovirus exposure and HLA in healthy donors. PCR was performed using 60 Vbeta and 13 Jbeta primers. Generated by immunoSEQ multiplex PCR, the TCRdb table keeps only in-frame clones and is missing some. The sample records some 90,000 clones, approximately 68% being singletons. The specimen was PBMCs. The origin of the receptors is a boy between 10 and 17 years old in good health and CMV-seropositive.

In this sample, this clone turned up a few times. The rearrangement uses TRBV5-1 and TRBJ2-2; a weak D match, TRBD1 (6 bases). The CDR3 runs to 16 residues. Germline loops: CDR1 SGHRS, CDR2 YFSETQ. The germline V and J ends were trimmed by 0 bases and 5 bases, with 14 bases remaining between them. CDR3 DNA: TGCGCCAGCAGCTTGGTTGGGGGACATGAGACCGGGGAGCTGTTTTTT. It encodes CASSLVGGHETGELFF.

The chain links TRBV19 to TRBJ1-1; tentatively, D is TRBD1 (5 bases). The CDR3 has 14 residues. Trimming removed 3 bases at V and 5 bases at J, with 13 bases between. Germline values: CDR1 LNHDA, CDR2 SQIVND (reference sequence). CDR3 coding DNA: TGTGCCAGTAGTATCAAGGCAGGGTGGACTGAAGCTTTCTTT. This codes for CASSIKAGWTEAFF.

This clone has more than one count but fewer than ten. This sequence joins TRBV28 and TRBJ2-7, with a possible D match to TRBD1 (5 bases). The CDR3 spans 13 residues. The germline CDR1 and CDR2 sequences are MDHEN and SYDVKM. Trimming left V 6 bases short and J 2 bases short, with 11 bases between. The CDR3 nucleotides read TGTGCCAGCAGCCCCGACAGAGCCTACGAGCAGTACTTC. It codes for CASSPDRAYEQYF.

The genes are TRBV6-6 and TRBJ1-5, with D possibly TRBD1 on 6 matching bases. The CDR3 runs to 13 residues. The V end was cut by 5 bases, the J end by 4 bases, with 9 bases between. Germline CDR1 is MNHNY and CDR2 is SVGAGI (reference sequence). The CDR3 DNA is TGTGCCAGCAGTGGGGGCGGGAATCAGCCCCAGCATTTT. Protein: CASSGGGNQPQHF.

In its sample, this clone was seen a few times. This chain uses TRBV30 with TRBJ2-7; tentative D call: TRBD2 (6 bases). The CDR3 is 13 residues long. The V gene's germline CDR1 is GTSNPN and CDR2 SVGIG (reference sequence). Trimming shortened V by 2 bases and J by 6 bases, and 14 bases separated the two germline ends. The CDR3 sequence is CAWSLNRGSEQYF. Written as DNA, the CDR3 is TGTGCCTGGAGTTTAAATCGGGGGTCCGAGCAGTACTTC.

The chain uses TRBV29-1 and TRBJ2-7; D possibly corresponds to TRBD1 (6 bases). Germline V CDR1 and CDR2: SQVTM, ANQGSEA. V lost 4 bases and J lost 4, with 8 bases in between. This CDR3 is 11 amino acids long. CDR3 amino acids: CSVAGQYEQYF. The CDR3 region has the DNA TGCAGCGTTGCAGGACAGTACGAGCAGTACTTC.

On this clone: At one end, the junction sequence differs from germline, possibly due to a read error. V usage is TRBV5-4 and J usage is TRBJ1-6; D is perhaps TRBD1 (5 bases). Germline-derived CDR1 and CDR2 are SGHNT and YYREEE (reference sequence). The CDR3 has 14 amino acids. The CDR3 DNA reads TGTGCCAGCAGCTTAGGGGAAAATAATTCACCCCTCAACTTT. Translated, it gives CASSLGENNSPLNF.

The chain links TRBV2 to TRBJ2-2; 10 bases match TRBD2. This CDR3 comprises 17 residues. Germline-derived CDR1 and CDR2 are SNHLY and FYNNEI. With V trimmed by 8 bases and J by 4 bases, 13 bases remained unmatched. In DNA, the CDR3 is TGTGCCAGCGGGCGGGGGGCTAGCGGGAGAGGCACCGGGGAGCTGTTTTTT. This translates into CASGRGASGRGTGELFF. Using reference TRBV2 and TRBJ2-2 for the parts outside the CDR3, the full variable domain is EPEVTQTPSHQVTQMGQEVILRCVPISNHLYFYWYRQILGQKVEFLVSFYNNEISEKSEIFDDQFSVERPDGSNFTLKIRSTKLEDSAMYFCASGRGASGRGTGELFFGEGSRLTVL.

The chain carries TRBV2 and TRBJ2-7, with 8 bases fitting TRBD2. CDR1 and CDR2 from the germline V gene are SNHLY and FYNNEI. This CDR3 spans 12 amino acids. The V gene end was trimmed by 4 bases and the J gene end by 9 bases; junction bases not matched to a gene: 5. Here the CDR3 reads CASSVLLAGQYF. The CDR3 bases are TGTGCCAGCAGTGTCCTCCTAGCGGGGCAGTACTTC.

The gene calls are TRBV6-5 and TRBJ1-1; weak D call: TRBD1 (6 bases). The germline V gene encodes CDR1 MNHEY and CDR2 SVGAGI. The CDR3 runs 16 residues. V was shortened by 0 bases and J by 5 bases, with 16 bases between the two germline ends. The CDR3 DNA sequence: TGTGCCAGCAGTTACTCTGCAGGGGATGTGGGAACTGAAGCTTTCTTT. It encodes CASSYSAGDVGTEAFF.

This chain uses TRBV28 with TRBJ2-2; D unclear. Germline CDR1 reads MDHEN; CDR2 reads SYDVKM. Trimming took 2 bases from V and 2 from J, leaving 9 bases between them. The CDR3 is 15 amino acids. DNA for the CDR3: TGTGCCAGCAGTTTACCACAGACCAACACCGGGGAGCTGTTTTTT. This gives the protein CASSLPQTNTGELFF.

This chain links TRBV5-4 with TRBJ1-1; D perhaps matches TRBD1 (5 bases). Trimming stripped 0 bases from V and 0 bases from J, with 6 bases between. Germline assignment: CDR1 SGHNT and CDR2 YYREEE (reference sequence). This CDR3 has 14 amino acids. DNA for the CDR3: TGTGCCAGCAGCTTGGACAGGATGAACACTGAAGCTTTCTTT. Translating it yields CASSLDRMNTEAFF.

J is TRBJ1-5 and V is TRBV6-5; 7 bases align to TRBD1. CDR1 MNHEY and CDR2 SVGAGI come from the germline V gene. CDR3 length: 14 residues. V shed 6 bases, J shed 2 bases, and the junction held 4 bases outside the gene matches. Here the CDR3 reads CASRVGTGNQPQHF. Here the CDR3 DNA reads TGTGCCAGCAGGGTAGGGACAGGCAATCAGCCCCAGCATTTT.

The chain is built from TRBV30 and TRBJ1-6; weak D call: TRBD1 (5 bases). Germline values: CDR1 GTSNPN, CDR2 SVGIG (reference sequence). V was trimmed by 4 bases and J by 9 bases, leaving 13 bases between them. This CDR3 spans 13 amino acids. In DNA form, the CDR3 reads TGTGCCTGGAATTTTGTAAGGGGTTCACCCCTCCACTTT. This translates into CAWNFVRGSPLHF.

The chain has TRBV4-3 and TRBJ1-2; D possibly corresponds to TRBD1 (6 bases). Germline V gene lookup returns CDR1 LGHNA and CDR2 YSLEER. CDR3 length equals 13 residues. V lost 0 bases to trimming and J lost 4 bases, with 6 bases between them. The CDR3 DNA reads as TGCGCCAGCAGCCAAGACAGGGGCTATGGCTACACCTTC. This encodes CASSQDRGYGYTF.